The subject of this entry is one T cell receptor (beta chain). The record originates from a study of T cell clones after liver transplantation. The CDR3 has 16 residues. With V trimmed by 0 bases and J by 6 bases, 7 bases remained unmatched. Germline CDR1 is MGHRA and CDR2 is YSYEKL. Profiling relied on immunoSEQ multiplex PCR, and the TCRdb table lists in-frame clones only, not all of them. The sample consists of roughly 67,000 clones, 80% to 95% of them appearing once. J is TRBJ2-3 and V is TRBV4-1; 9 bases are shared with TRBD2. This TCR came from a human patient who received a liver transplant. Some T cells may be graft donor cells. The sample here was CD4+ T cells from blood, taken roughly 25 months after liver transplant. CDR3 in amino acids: CASSQELVAGVDTQYF. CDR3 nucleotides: TGCGCCAGCAGCCAAGAGTTGGTAGCGGGAGTGGATACGCAGTATTTT.